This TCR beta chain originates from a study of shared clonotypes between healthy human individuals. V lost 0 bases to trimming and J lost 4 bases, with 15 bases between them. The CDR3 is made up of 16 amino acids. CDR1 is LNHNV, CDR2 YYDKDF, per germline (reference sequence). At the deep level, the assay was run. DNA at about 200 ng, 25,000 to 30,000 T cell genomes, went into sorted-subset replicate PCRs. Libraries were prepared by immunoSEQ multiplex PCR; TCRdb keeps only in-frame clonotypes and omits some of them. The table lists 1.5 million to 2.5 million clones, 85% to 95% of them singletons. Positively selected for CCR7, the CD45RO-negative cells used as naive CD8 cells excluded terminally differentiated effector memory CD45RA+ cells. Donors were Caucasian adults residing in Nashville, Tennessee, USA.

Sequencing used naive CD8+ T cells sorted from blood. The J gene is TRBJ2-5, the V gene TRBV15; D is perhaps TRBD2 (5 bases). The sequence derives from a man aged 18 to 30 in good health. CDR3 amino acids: CATSRDRGALGETQYF. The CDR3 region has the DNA TGTGCCACCAGCAGAGATCGGGGAGCTCTGGGAGAGACCCAGTACTTC.